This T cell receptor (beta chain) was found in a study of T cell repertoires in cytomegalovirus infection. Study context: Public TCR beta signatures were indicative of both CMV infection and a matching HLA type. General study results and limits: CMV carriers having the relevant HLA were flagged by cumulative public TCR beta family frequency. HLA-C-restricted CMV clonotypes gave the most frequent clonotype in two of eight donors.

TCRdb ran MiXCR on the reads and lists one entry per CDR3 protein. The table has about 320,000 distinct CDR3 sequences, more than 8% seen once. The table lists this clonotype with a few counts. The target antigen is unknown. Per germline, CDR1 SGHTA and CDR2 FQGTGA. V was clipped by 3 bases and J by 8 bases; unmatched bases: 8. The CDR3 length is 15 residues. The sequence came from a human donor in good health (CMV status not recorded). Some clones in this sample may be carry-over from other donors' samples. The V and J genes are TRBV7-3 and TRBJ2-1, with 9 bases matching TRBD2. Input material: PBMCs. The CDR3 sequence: CASSFLAGGLDEQFF. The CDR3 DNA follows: TGTGCCAGCAGCTTTCTCGCGGGAGGGCTGGATGAGCAGTTCTTC.